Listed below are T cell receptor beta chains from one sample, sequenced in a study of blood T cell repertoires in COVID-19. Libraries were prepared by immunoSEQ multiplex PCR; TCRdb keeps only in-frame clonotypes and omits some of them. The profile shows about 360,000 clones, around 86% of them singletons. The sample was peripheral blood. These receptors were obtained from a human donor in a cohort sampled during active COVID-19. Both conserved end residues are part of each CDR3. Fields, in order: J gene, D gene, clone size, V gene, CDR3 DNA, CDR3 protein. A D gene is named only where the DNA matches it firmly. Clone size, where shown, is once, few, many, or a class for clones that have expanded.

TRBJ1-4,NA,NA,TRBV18,TGTGCCAGCTCACCAGGGCCAACTAATGAAAAACTGTTTTTT,CASSPGPTNEKLFF
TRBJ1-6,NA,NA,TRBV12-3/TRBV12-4,TGTGCCAGCAGTCCCCTGCGTAATTCACCCCTCCACTTT,CASSPLRNSPLHF
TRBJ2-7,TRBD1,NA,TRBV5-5,TGTGCCAGCAGATGCACGGACAGGGGGCCAGAAGAGCAGTACTTC,CASRCTDRGPEEQYF
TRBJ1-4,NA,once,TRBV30,TGTGCCTGGAGCAGGAACTATGAAAAACTGTTTTTT,CAWSRNYEKLFF
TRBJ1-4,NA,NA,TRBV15,TGTGCCACCAGCAGACCCCAAACAACTAATGAAAAACTGTTTTTT,CATSRPQTTNEKLFF
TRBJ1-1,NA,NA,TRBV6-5,TGTGCCAGCAGTCCACCGACAGGCGGACGTGAAGCTTTCTTT,CASSPPTGGREAFF
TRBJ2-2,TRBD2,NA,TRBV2,TGTGCCAGCAGACTTAGCGGGTCGAACACCGGGGAGCTGTTTTTT,CASRLSGSNTGELFF
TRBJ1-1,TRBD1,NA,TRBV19,TGTGCCAGTAGTCCCTGGGACAGGGAGGCTGAAGCTTTCTTT,CASSPWDREAEAFF
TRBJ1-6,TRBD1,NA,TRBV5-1,TGCGCCAGCAGCTTGGTAGGGACAGGGGACTCACCCCTCCACTTT,CASSLVGTGDSPLHF
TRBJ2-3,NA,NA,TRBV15,TGTGCCACCAGCAGAGATTTAGTAGCGGCAGATACGCAGTATTTT,CATSRDLVAADTQYF
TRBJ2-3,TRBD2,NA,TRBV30,TGTGCCTGGAGTGGAGCGGGGGATAGCACAGATACGCAGTATTTT,CAWSGAGDSTDTQYF
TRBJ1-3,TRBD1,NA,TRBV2,TGTGCCAGCACGGGACAGGTGGCTGGAGCCATATATTTT,CASTGQVAGAIYF
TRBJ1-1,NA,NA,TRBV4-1,TGCGCCAGCAGCCAAAGGGGGAGTGAAAACACTGAAGCTTTCTTT,CASSQRGSENTEAFF
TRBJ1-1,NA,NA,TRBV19,TGTGCCAGTAGCCAACGGAATCGGAGATTGAACACTGAAGCTTTCTTT,CASSQRNRRLNTEAFF
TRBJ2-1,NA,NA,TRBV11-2,TGTGCCAGCCGTATAATAGCGAGACGCAATGAGCAGTTCTTC,CASRIIARRNEQFF
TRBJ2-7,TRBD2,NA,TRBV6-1,TGTGCCAGCAGTGAAGACGTAAGGGAGCGGGGCTCCTACGAGCAGTACTTC,CASSEDVRERGSYEQYF
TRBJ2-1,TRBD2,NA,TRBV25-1,TGTGCCAGCAGTGACGGGGGGTCGACGGGCGGCAATGAGCAGTTCTTC,CASSDGGSTGGNEQFF
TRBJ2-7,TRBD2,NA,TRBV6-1,TGTGCCAGCAGTGAAGTGGTGGGACTAGGCGAGCAGTACTTC,CASSEVVGLGEQYF
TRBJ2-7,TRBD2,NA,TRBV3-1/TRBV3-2,TGTGCCAGCAGCCGCGGGACTAGCGGCCGCTCCTACGAGCAGTACTTC,CASSRGTSGRSYEQYF
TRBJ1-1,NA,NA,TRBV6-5,TGTGCCAGCAAAACACCCGGGGGTGAAGCTTTCTTT,CASKTPGGEAFF
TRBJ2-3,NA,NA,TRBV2,TGTGCCAGCGGAGGGGAGTGGAGCACAGATACGCAGTATTTT,CASGGEWSTDTQYF
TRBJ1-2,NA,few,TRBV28,TGTGCCAGCAGTTTATTAGTTCGGACAGCCGCCGGCTACACCTTC,CASSLLVRTAAGYTF
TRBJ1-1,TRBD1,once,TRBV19,TGTGCCAGTAGATTAACCCAGGGGGAGACACAGCTGCGGGCTTTCTTT,CASRLTQGETQLRAFF
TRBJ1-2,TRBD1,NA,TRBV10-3,TGTGCCATCAGTGGGGTGGATCAGGGGGCGCTTGGCTACACCTTC,CAISGVDQGALGYTF
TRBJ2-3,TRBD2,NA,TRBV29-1,TGCAGCGCAGACCTGTCCGGGACTAGTCTTAGGTATACGCAGTATTTT,CSADLSGTSLRYTQYF
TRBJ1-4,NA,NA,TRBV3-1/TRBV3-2,TGTGCCAGCAGCCACCCACAGAGCACTAATGAAAAACTGTTTTTT,CASSHPQSTNEKLFF
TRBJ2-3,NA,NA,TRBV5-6,TGTGCCAGCAGCTCCTCCGGGACTGGCAACACAGATACGCAGTATTTT,CASSSSGTGNTDTQYF
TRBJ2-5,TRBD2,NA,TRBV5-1,TGCGCCAGCAGCTTGGCGACTAGCGGGAGAGGAGGAGGAGAGACCCAGTACTTC,CASSLATSGRGGGETQYF
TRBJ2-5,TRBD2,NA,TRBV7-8,TGTGCCAGCAGCTTTACGGTCGGGGGGGAGACCCAGTACTTC,CASSFTVGGETQYF
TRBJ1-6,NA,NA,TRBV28,TGTGCCAGCAGGGCAGGAGGTCTGATTGTGTCACCCCTCCACTTT,CASRAGGLIVSPLHF
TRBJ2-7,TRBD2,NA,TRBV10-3,TGTGCCGTCCCCCGGGCCGGGAGGGCCTACTACGAGCAGTACTTC,CAVPRAGRAYYEQYF
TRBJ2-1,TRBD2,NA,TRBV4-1,TGCGCCAGCAGCCAAGCAGGCGGGGGGGCCTACAATGAGCAGTTCTTC,CASSQAGGGAYNEQFF
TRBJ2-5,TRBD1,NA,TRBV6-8,TGTGCCAGCAGCAGCCCTACCACAGGGGAATGGGAGACCCAGTACTTC,CASSSPTTGEWETQYF
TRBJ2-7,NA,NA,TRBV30,TGTGCCTGGAAATACGGACAGAACTACGAGCAGTACTTC,CAWKYGQNYEQYF
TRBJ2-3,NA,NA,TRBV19,TGTGCCAGTAGTATAATTACGTTGGGGGCCAGCACAGATACGCAGTATTTT,CASSIITLGASTDTQYF
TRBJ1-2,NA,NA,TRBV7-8,TGTGCCAGCAGCTCAGACCGGGGTCCCTATGGCTACACCTTC,CASSSDRGPYGYTF
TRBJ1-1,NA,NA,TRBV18,TGTGCCAGCTCACCGACAGACTCCGAAGCTTTCTTT,CASSPTDSEAFF
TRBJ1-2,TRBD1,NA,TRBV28,TGTGCCAGCGGATACGGAAGGGACAGGGGCTACACCTTC,CASGYGRDRGYTF
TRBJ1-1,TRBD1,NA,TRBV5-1,TGCGCCAGCAGGCTGGAATCACAGGGGTCGGTCACTGAAGCTTTCTTT,CASRLESQGSVTEAFF
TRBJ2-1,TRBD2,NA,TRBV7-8,TGTGCCAGCAGCAGGACTAGCTTAAAGTACAATGAGCAGTTCTTC,CASSRTSLKYNEQFF
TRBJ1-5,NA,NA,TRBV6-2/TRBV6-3,TGTGCCAGCAGCCAAGGACAGAAGACGATCCAGCCCCAGCATTTT,CASSQGQKTIQPQHF
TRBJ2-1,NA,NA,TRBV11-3,TGTGCCAGCAGCTTAGAGGGGCTGGATGAGCAGTTCTTC,CASSLEGLDEQFF
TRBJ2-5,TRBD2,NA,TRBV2,TGTGCCAGCAGAAGTCTAGCGGGAGAGGGCTATCGATCGGAGACCCAGTACTTC,CASRSLAGEGYRSETQYF
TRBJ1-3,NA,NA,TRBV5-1,TGCGCCAGCAGCCTACGGGACTTCTCTGGAAACACCATATATTTT,CASSLRDFSGNTIYF
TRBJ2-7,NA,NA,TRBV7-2,TGTGCCAGCAGCTTAGCGGGGGGTTACGAGCAGTACTTC,CASSLAGGYEQYF
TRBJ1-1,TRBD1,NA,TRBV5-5,TGTGCCAGCAGCCTAACACAGGGGATCGGCACTGAAGCTTTCTTT,CASSLTQGIGTEAFF
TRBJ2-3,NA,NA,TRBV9,TGTGCCAGCAGCGTAAGGGGGGGGACAGATACGCAGTATTTT,CASSVRGGTDTQYF
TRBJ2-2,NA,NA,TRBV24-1,TGTGCCACCAGACAGGGCCTGAACACCGGGGAGCTGTTTTTT,CATRQGLNTGELFF
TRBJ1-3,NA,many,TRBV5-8,TGTGCCAGCAGCTTGGGACAGGTTCTTTACTCTGGAAACACCATATATTTT,CASSLGQVLYSGNTIYF
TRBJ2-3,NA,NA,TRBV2,TGTGCCAGCAGTCCACTAGGAGGCGATACGCAGTATTTT,CASSPLGGDTQYF
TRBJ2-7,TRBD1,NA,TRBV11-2,TGTGCCAGCAGCTTAGATTGGACAGGGCCTCTCGAGCAGTACTTC,CASSLDWTGPLEQYF